The rows below give T cell receptor beta chains drawn from one sample of a study of blood T cell repertoires in COVID-19. The data were produced by immunoSEQ multiplex PCR, yet TCRdb's version contains in-frame clones alone and is incomplete. The table includes about 300,000 clones, 70% to 90% detected once. Sequenced material: PBMCs or T cells enriched from blood (not recorded which). The receptors shown here come from a woman in her twenties or thirties who had recovered from COVID-19. Both conserved end residues are part of each CDR3. The D gene is left open where the match is weak. For some rows the clone size is stated as once, few or many, or as a class when expanded; others skip it.

V gene	D gene	J gene	clone size	CDR3 protein	CDR3 DNA
TRBV5-4	TRBD2	TRBJ2-1	-	CASSLRLGGSGTYNEQFF	TGTGCCAGCAGCTTGCGCCTCGGGGGGTCGGGAACCTACAATGAGCAGTTCTTC
TRBV29-1	-	TRBJ1-6	few	CSVSVGRHNSPLHF	TGCAGCGTCTCCGTGGGGAGGCATAATTCACCCCTCCACTTT
TRBV30	-	TRBJ2-5	-	CALGAAAQYF	TGTGCCCTGGGGGCAGCGGCCCAGTACTTC
TRBV19	TRBD1	TRBJ1-1	few	CASSPRQGHTEAFF	TGTGCCAGTAGTCCCCGACAGGGCCACACTGAAGCTTTCTTT
TRBV11-2	TRBD2	TRBJ2-3	-	CASSPGLAVDTQYF	TGTGCCAGCAGCCCCGGACTAGCGGTAGATACGCAGTATTTT
TRBV19	TRBD1	TRBJ2-1	-	CASRPDRGSSYNEQFF	TGTGCCAGTAGGCCTGACAGGGGGAGCTCCTACAATGAGCAGTTCTTC
TRBV6-5	TRBD1	TRBJ2-5	-	CASSYVQGTQETQYF	TGTGCCAGCAGTTACGTACAGGGGACCCAAGAGACCCAGTACTTC
TRBV19	-	TRBJ1-1	once	CASSAGRIRNTEAFF	TGTGCCAGTAGTGCAGGGCGAATACGGAACACTGAAGCTTTCTTT
TRBV30	-	TRBJ1-1	-	CAWSPGVNTEAFF	TGTGCCTGGAGTCCCGGAGTGAACACTGAAGCTTTCTTT
TRBV29-1	TRBD1	TRBJ1-1	few	CSVKDRGNTEAFF	TGCAGCGTAAAGGACAGGGGGAACACTGAAGCTTTCTTT
TRBV5-1	-	TRBJ2-7	-	CASSLGRSVEQYF	TGCGCCAGCAGCTTGGGTCGGAGCGTGGAGCAGTACTTC
TRBV5-1	-	TRBJ1-2	-	CASSPAEGTLGYTF	TGCGCCAGCAGCCCGGCGGAGGGGACGCTTGGCTACACCTTC
TRBV7-8	-	TRBJ1-1	-	CASSLRDVGAGNTEAFF	TGTGCCAGCAGCTTACGGGACGTGGGGGCGGGGAACACTGAAGCTTTCTTT
TRBV4-3	-	TRBJ2-7	-	CASSQGRLRSYEQYF	TGCGCCAGCAGCCAAGGGAGACTTCGTTCCTACGAGCAGTACTTC
TRBV7-9	-	TRBJ2-3	-	CASSSVGVRATDTQYF	TGTGCCAGCAGCTCCGTCGGCGTCAGGGCGACAGATACGCAGTATTTT
TRBV10-1	TRBD1	TRBJ1-3	-	CASSAGTGGNTIYF	TGCGCCAGCAGTGCCGGGACAGGAGGAAACACCATATATTTT